Listed below are T cell receptor beta chains from one sample, sequenced in a study of T cell responses to AZD1222 COVID-19 vaccine. This table comes from immunoSEQ multiplex PCR, and its TCRdb copy is limited to in-frame clones, with some not included. The data show 130,000 to 150,000 clones, around 88% seen once. Sequencing used peripheral blood, obtained on day 0 of AZD1222 vaccination. Receptors originate from an adult in good health. Both conserved end residues are part of each CDR3. A D gene is named only where the DNA matches it firmly. Some rows have no size entry. The others give once, few or many, or a class for an expanded clone.

size	D	J	V	CDR3	DNA
NA	NA	TRBJ1-4	TRBV19	CASSLAEKLFF	TGTGCCAGTAGTCTGGCAGAAAAACTGTTTTTT
NA	TRBD2	TRBJ2-5	TRBV13	CASSSGLAGGGGTQYF	TGTGCCAGCAGCTCCGGACTAGCGGGAGGTGGGGGGACCCAGTACTTC
NA	NA	TRBJ1-2	TRBV3-1/TRBV3-2	CASSQPQGHGYTF	TGTGCCAGCAGCCAACCCCAGGGACATGGCTACACCTTC
NA	NA	TRBJ1-1	TRBV30	CAWSPSDSGTEAFF	TGTGCCTGGAGTCCTTCAGACTCGGGCACTGAAGCTTTCTTT
NA	TRBD2	TRBJ2-3	TRBV11-2	CASSFALANTDTQYF	TGTGCCAGCAGCTTTGCACTAGCGAACACAGATACGCAGTATTTT
NA	TRBD1	TRBJ2-5	TRBV7-3	CASSQQGPGETQYF	TGTGCCAGCAGCCAACAGGGGCCCGGGGAGACCCAGTACTTC
NA	NA	TRBJ1-1	TRBV27	CASSLSQVGGEAFF	TGTGCCAGCAGTTTATCGCAGGTGGGAGGTGAAGCTTTCTTT
NA	TRBD2	TRBJ2-1	TRBV7-3	CASRPSRLADNEQFF	TGTGCCAGCAGGCCCTCTAGACTAGCGGACAATGAGCAGTTCTTC
NA	TRBD1	TRBJ2-1	TRBV2	CAADRGGNEQFF	TGTGCTGCGGACAGGGGAGGGAATGAGCAGTTCTTC
NA	TRBD2	TRBJ2-3	TRBV7-2	CASSQGTSGKLDTQYF	TGTGCCAGCAGCCAAGGGACTAGCGGGAAGCTAGATACGCAGTATTTT
NA	NA	TRBJ1-1	TRBV30	CAWSVGRGNTEAFF	TGTGCCTGGAGTGTAGGGCGGGGGAACACTGAAGCTTTCTTT
NA	NA	TRBJ1-5	TRBV6-5	CASSYTRNQPQHF	TGTGCCAGCAGCTATACAAGGAATCAGCCCCAGCATTTT
NA	TRBD1	TRBJ1-1	TRBV30	CAWSTYPGTATEAFF	TGTGCCTGGAGTACGTACCCTGGGACAGCTACCGAAGCTTTCTTT
NA	NA	TRBJ1-2	TRBV29-1	CSVGASSGGAGYGYTF	TGCAGCGTTGGCGCATCATCGGGGGGGGCCGGCTATGGCTACACCTTC
NA	NA	TRBJ2-1	TRBV7-3	CASSRTLSGYNEQFF	TGTGCCAGCAGCCGTACCCTTAGCGGCTACAATGAGCAGTTCTTC
NA	NA	TRBJ2-1	TRBV4-3	CASSQTRDWYNEQFF	TGCGCCAGCAGCCAGACCCGGGACTGGTACAATGAGCAGTTCTTC
NA	NA	TRBJ2-7	TRBV21-1	CASSKGVGLAEVLISYEQYF	TGTGCCAGCAGCAAAGGTGTTGGACTAGCGGAAGTACTCATCTCCTACGAGCAGTACTTC
NA	TRBD1	TRBJ2-7	TRBV14	CASSPPGQGYREQYF	TGTGCCAGCAGCCCCCCCGGACAGGGATATCGCGAGCAGTACTTC
once	TRBD1	TRBJ1-2	TRBV6-6	CASSHRGPENGYTF	TGTGCCAGCAGCCACAGGGGGCCGGAGAATGGCTACACCTTC
NA	TRBD1	TRBJ1-4	TRBV19	CASSIGQTGGREKLFF	TGTGCCAGTAGTATAGGTCAGACAGGGGGTCGAGAAAAACTGTTTTTT
once	NA	TRBJ2-7	TRBV7-9	CASSPPSHAGDEQYF	TGTGCCAGCAGCCCCCCTTCCCACGCAGGCGACGAGCAGTACTTC
NA	NA	TRBJ1-2	TRBV30	CASSYDYGYTF	TGTGCCTCCTCATACGACTATGGCTACACCTTC
NA	TRBD2	TRBJ2-3	TRBV15	CATSGIAGSTDTQYF	TGTGCCACCAGCGGTATAGCGGGGAGCACAGATACGCAGTATTTT
NA	NA	TRBJ2-7	TRBV28	CASRQGTYEQYF	TGTGCCAGCAGACAGGGTACCTACGAGCAGTACTTC
NA	TRBD2	TRBJ2-4	TRBV27	CASWGGAKNIQYF	TGTGCCAGCTGGGGGGGGGCCAAAAACATTCAGTACTTC
NA	NA	TRBJ1-5	TRBV7-2	CASSLAGGRGQGQPQHF	TGTGCCAGCAGCTTAGCGGGTGGAAGGGGCCAGGGTCAGCCCCAGCATTTT
NA	TRBD2	TRBJ2-7	TRBV7-2	CASSTTGTSGRYSYEQYF	TGTGCCAGCAGCACCACCGGGACTAGCGGGAGGTACTCCTACGAGCAGTACTTC
NA	NA	TRBJ1-6	TRBV9	CASSLIDRPPLHF	TGTGCCAGCAGCCTTATTGACAGGCCACCCCTCCACTTT
NA	NA	TRBJ1-1	TRBV19	CASSIRLSNTEAFF	TGTGCCAGTAGTATTCGACTCTCGAACACTGAAGCTTTCTTT
NA	NA	TRBJ1-2	TRBV18	CASSPPAQGYGYTF	TGTGCCAGCTCACCCCCCGCCCAGGGGTATGGCTACACCTTC
NA	NA	TRBJ2-1	TRBV7-3	CASSLTVGLTRSYNEQFF	TGTGCCAGCAGCTTAACCGTAGGGCTTACAAGGTCCTACAATGAGCAGTTCTTC
NA	NA	TRBJ2-5	TRBV27	CASSTDGEYQETQYF	TGTGCCAGCAGCACGGACGGAGAGTACCAAGAGACCCAGTACTTC
once	NA	TRBJ1-2	TRBV6-2/TRBV6-3	CASSFSLPGVYGYTF	TGTGCCAGCAGTTTTTCTCTGCCAGGCGTCTATGGCTACACCTTC
NA	NA	TRBJ1-1	TRBV9	CASSVGLDTEAFF	TGTGCCAGCAGCGTAGGGTTGGACACTGAAGCTTTCTTT
NA	TRBD2	TRBJ2-3	TRBV19	CASSTPGLVTDTQYF	TGTGCCAGTAGTACCCCGGGACTAGTAACAGATACGCAGTATTTT